This passage covers 28 T cell receptor beta chains from one sample sequenced in a study of tumor and adjacent non-tumor tissue in lung cancer (dated by TCRdb to 2016 to 2019). The library was produced with multiplex PCR. The run used an Illumina HiSeq 2500. TCRbeta libraries were constructed through three rounds of nested PCR with primers (Table S4) according to protocols adapted from ARM-PCR. Through fastp at Q25 and MiXCR, TCRdb rebuilt clones from the public reads, retaining in-frame beta chains. Here each entry gathers all rows of one CDR3 protein and keeps the most common genes and DNA. The sample table shows 75,000 to 95,000 distinct CDR3 sequences, and around 80% are seen once. The top ten clones comprise around a fifth of the sample. RNA was isolated from bulk unsorted tissue, and RNA quality was assessed with a NanoDrop ND-1000 and an Agilent 2100. Normal lung samples were distant non-tumor tissue taken more than 3 cm from the tumor edge.

The sample taken for sequencing was distant non-tumor lung tissue. Receptors originate from a woman between 50 and 59 years old with non-small cell lung cancer.

Details on this clonotype: In this CDR3 the conserved last residue, phenylalanine or tryptophan, is missing, so a read error is likely. This chain links TRBV11-2 with TRBJ2-3; D unclear. V lost 1 base, J lost 3 bases, and 14 bases lay in between. This CDR3 comprises 16 residues. Germline V lookup: CDR1 SGHAT, CDR2 FQNNGV. CDR3 in DNA: TGTGCCAGCAGCTTAGGTGTAAGTGTTGAGACAGATACGCAGTATTCT. Protein sequence: CASSLGVSVETDTQYS.

The chain links TRBV5-6 to TRBJ2-2, with a tentative D call TRBD2 (6 bases). The germline V gene encodes CDR1 SGHDT and CDR2 YYEEEE. The CDR3 is made up of 15 amino acids. The V gene lost 4 bases and the J gene lost 17 bases, with 27 bases spanning the gap. The CDR3 spells CASSTSTSVTGDLFF. For the CDR3, the DNA is TGTGCCAGCAGCACTAGCACGTCGGTCACCGGGGACCTATTTTTT.

This clonotype was found a few times. At one boundary the junction diverges from the germline segment, which might be a read error. V is TRBV6-1 and J is TRBJ1-5, with 9 bases lining up with TRBD1. The CDR3 totals 17 residues. The germline V gene has CDR1 MNHNS and CDR2 SASEGT. CDR3 in amino acids: CASYPATGGMDNQSQHF. CDR3 in DNA: TGTGCCAGTTATCCGGCGACAGGGGGTATGGACAATCAGTCCCAGCATTTT.

As for this clonotype: Its ends do not fully match the called genes, so a read error is possible. The rearrangement uses TRBV12-3 or TRBV12-4 and TRBJ1-2; D uncertain. The CDR3 has 13 residues. The CDR3 reads CATIPGNSYGHTF. The CDR3, as DNA: TGTGCCACCATCCCCGGTAATAGCTATGGCCACACCTTC.

The chain uses TRBV5-1 and TRBJ2-3, with TRBD2 matching 8 bases. This CDR3 comprises 15 residues. In germline, CDR1 is SGHRS, CDR2 YFSETQ. V was pared by 5 bases and J by 6 bases, with 11 bases of the junction left unmatched. The CDR3 spells CASSPAGGITDTQYF. The CDR3 DNA is TGCGCCAGCAGTCCGGCGGGAGGTATCACTGATACGCAGTATTTT.

This clonotype came up a few times. A much larger clone is a single base away; this may be a read error. The chain recombines TRBV11-2 with TRBJ2-3, with D possibly being TRBD2 (6 bases). The CDR3 sequence is 13 residues long. The V gene's germline CDR1 is SGHAT and CDR2 FQNNGV. CDR3 in DNA: TGTACCAGCAGCTTAGATGCGGGAAATACGCAGTATTTT. It translates to CTSSLDAGNTQYF.

Regarding this clonotype: The junction does not match germline at one end; this may be a read error. The chain recombines TRBV12-3 or TRBV12-4 with TRBJ2-7; D is undetermined. The CDR3 has 11 amino acids. The CDR3 protein is CVSSYHYEQYF. Here the CDR3 DNA reads TGTGTCAGCAGTTACCACTACGAGCAGTACTTC.

Worth noting for this clonotype: Here the CDR3 omits its conserved ending phenylalanine or tryptophan, so a read error is the likely source. The chain couples TRBV4-2 to TRBJ2-7; possibly TRBD1 for D (6 bases). Trimming took 4 bases from V and 6 from J, leaving 19 bases between them. This CDR3 contains 15 residues. Germline CDR1 is LGHNA and CDR2 is YNFKEQ. The CDR3 DNA follows: TGTGCCAGCAGCCTTACTAGTGGGAGAGGGGGCGAGCAGTACTCC. This codes for CASSLTSGRGGEQYS.

The count of this clonotype is one. The chain employs TRBV29-1 and TRBJ2-1; 11 positions match TRBD1. Germline CDR1 SQVTM, CDR2 ANQGSEA. The CDR3 covers 15 residues. Trimming removed 8 bases from V and 12 bases from J; junction bases left unmatched: 18. As DNA, the CDR3 is TGCAGCTGTACTACCGGGACAGGGGGGTACGATGTGCAGTTCTTC. This translates into CSCTTGTGGYDVQFF.

On this clonotype itself: Compared with germline, one end of the junction differs, possibly owing to a read error. The chain is built from TRBV5-4 and TRBJ2-3, with D perhaps TRBD1 (7 bases). Germline V lookup: CDR1 SGHNT, CDR2 YYREEE (reference sequence). This CDR3 region has 15 residues. CDR3: CASTSKFGGTDTQYF. The CDR3 bases are TGTGCCAGTACCTCAAAATTCGGAGGGACAGATACACAGTATTTT.

The chain has TRBV6-1 and TRBJ2-1; D ambiguous. Germline loops: CDR1 MNHNS, CDR2 SASEGT. The CDR3 is 14 amino acids. The ends were cut back, 5 bases at V and 9 bases at J, with 17 bases in the middle. CDR3 nucleotide sequence: TGTGCCAGCAGTAGGCACCACCCTCACATTGAGCAGTTCTTC. Translated, it gives CASSRHHPHIEQFF.

In this sample, this clonotype turned up once. This may be a read error: a much more frequent sequence differs by one nucleotide. This chain uses TRBV20-1 with TRBJ1-2; D possibly corresponds to TRBD1 (6 bases). The germline V gene encodes CDR1 DFQATT and CDR2 SNEGSKA (reference sequence). The length of the CDR3 is 13 residues. In DNA form, the CDR3 reads TGCAGTGCCCTTCTACAGGGAAGGAATGGCTACATCTTC. Translation: CSALLQGRNGYIF.

For this clonotype: This may be a read error, as it is one base from a much larger clone. V gene TRBV28 combines with J gene TRBJ2-7, with 8 nucleotides matching TRBD1. The CDR3 length is 13 residues. Germline lookup yields CDR1 MDHEN and CDR2 SYDVKM. The CDR3 protein is CATLLGQGYDQYF. The CDR3 DNA reads as TGTGCCACCCTCCTCGGACAGGGATACGATCAGTACTTC. Filled out from reference TRBV28 and TRBJ2-7, the complete variable domain reads DVKVTQSSRYLVKRTGEKVFLECVQDMDHENMFWYRQDPGLGLRLIYFSYDVKMKEKGDIPEGYSVSREKKERFSLILESASTNQTSMYLCATLLGQGYDQYFGPGTRLTVT.

A note on this clonotype: The junction and the germline gene differ at one end; a read error may be behind it. This sequence joins TRBV6-5 and TRBJ1-4; 8 bases agree with TRBD1. The CDR3 covers 17 residues. Germline CDR1 and CDR2: MNHEY and SVGAGI. CDR3 amino acids: CVSGYLNPGGSNEKLFF. For the CDR3, the DNA is TGTGTCAGCGGCTATCTTAATCCAGGGGGCTCTAATGAAAAACTGTTTTTT.

A note on this clonotype: It may be a read error: a sequence one base away is much more abundant. The gene calls are TRBV7-7 and TRBJ2-5; no reliable D call. The CDR3 runs to 14 residues. CDR1 and CDR2 (germline): SSHAT, FNYEAQ (reference sequence). Here the CDR3 DNA reads TGTGCTAGCAGCTCCGACTCCTTGCAAGAGGCCCAGTACTTC. Translation gives CASSSDSLQEAQYF. The full variable domain, in which reference TRBV7-7 and TRBJ2-5 provide the parts outside the CDR3, is GAGVSQSPRYKVTKRGQDVTLRCDPISSHATLYWYQQALGQGPEFLTYFNYEAQPDKSGLPSDRFSAERPEGSISTLTIQRTEQRDSAMYRCASSSDSLQEAQYFGPGTRLLVL.

Note on this clonotype: One end of the junction does not line up with germline, which may come from a read error. The chain recombines TRBV12-3 or TRBV12-4 with TRBJ1-1; D gene unclear. The length of the CDR3 is 17 residues. The CDR3 bases are TGTGCCAGCAGTCATTCCCCGGTACTGAACATGAACACTGAGGCTTTCTTT. This codes for CASSHSPVLNMNTEAFF.

This clonotype was seen a handful of times. The chain uses TRBV7-2 and TRBJ2-7; TRBD1 aligns across 9 bases. V was clipped by 5 bases and J by 4 bases; unmatched bases: 6. CDR3 length equals 14 residues. From germline, CDR1 is SGHTA and CDR2 FQGNSA. The CDR3 coding sequence is TGTGCCAGCAGCCTCGGACAGGGGACTTACGAGCAGTACTTC. Amino acids: CASSLGQGTYEQYF.

Comments on this clonotype: The junction does not match germline at one end; this may be a read error. This rearrangement joins TRBV29-1 to TRBJ2-1, with unresolved D. This CDR3 has 13 amino acids. CDR1 and CDR2 (germline): SQVTM, ANQGSEA. The CDR3 DNA reads TGCAGCACTCGCTTTAATCCCTTCGGTGAGAAGTTCTTC. Its protein product is CSTRFNPFGEKFF.

This clonotype was seen at least ten times. The rearrangement links TRBV20-1 to TRBJ2-7, with D maybe TRBD1 (5 bases). Trimming pared 3 bases from V and 2 bases from J, leaving 5 bases between. The CDR3 length is 11 residues. Germline CDR1 reads DFQATT; CDR2 reads SNEGSKA (reference sequence). CDR3 DNA: TGCAGTGCTAGGGACACCTACGAGCAGTACTTC. Translation: CSARDTYEQYF.

The chain employs TRBV4-1 and TRBJ1-5; D unresolved. Germline values: CDR1 MGHRA, CDR2 YSYEKL. CDR3 length: 15 amino acids. Trimming left V 0 bases short and J 4 bases short, with 10 bases between. The CDR3 DNA sequence: TGCGCCAGCAGCCAAGAGAGGCTGGGTAATCAGCCCCAGCATTTT. Its translation is CASSQERLGNQPQHF.

The rearrangement links TRBV6-1 to TRBJ2-2, with 7 positions matching TRBD2. CDR3 length: 14 amino acids. CDR1 is MNHNS and CDR2 is SASEGT in the germline V gene. The CDR3 sequence is CVNKLAANTGELFF. The CDR3 coding sequence is TGTGTCAACAAGCTAGCGGCGAACACCGGGGAGCTGTTTTTT.

Concerning this clonotype: A read error may produce the germline difference seen at one junction end. This chain connects TRBV20-1 to TRBJ2-1, with TRBD2 matching over 7 bases. The CDR3 is 16 residues long. Germline V gives CDR1 DFQATT, CDR2 SNEGSKA (reference sequence). This chain's CDR3 is CSARDSASGLYNELFF. In DNA, the CDR3 is TGCAGTGCTAGAGATTCAGCTAGCGGACTATACAATGAGCTGTTCTTC.

Points on this clonotype: At one of its ends the junction is not consistent with the germline gene, which may arise from a read error. The rearrangement links TRBV28 to TRBJ1-1; no definite D call. Looked up from germline, CDR1 is MDHEN and CDR2 is SYDVKM. This CDR3 is built from 13 residues. CDR3 coding DNA: TGTGCCAGCTGTTTCCCAGGTAGGACTGAAGCTTTCTTT. It specifies CASCFPGRTEAFF.

CDR3 nucleotide sequence: TGCAGCGTGAAACCAGCGGGAGGCGAGTCGATCTACTACCAGTACTTC. Protein product: CSVKPAGGESIYYQYF. The chain is built from TRBV29-1 and TRBJ2-7; 9 bases map to TRBD2. The CDR3 is made up of 16 amino acids. V trimming: 6 bases; J trimming: 10 bases; junction bases outside the gene matches: 22. Germline lookup yields CDR1 SQVTM and CDR2 ANQGSEA.

Points on this clonotype: A junction end diverges from the germline sequence, so it may reflect a read error. This chain links TRBV11-2 with TRBJ2-7, with D possibly TRBD1 on 6 matching bases. The CDR3 is 15 residues long. CDR1 is SGHAT, CDR2 FQNNGV, per germline. CDR3 bases: TGTGCCAGCAGCACCGCGACAGGACGCACCTACGAGCAGCACTTC. Its protein is CASSTATGRTYEQHF.

Notes on this clonotype: In this CDR3 the conserved last residue, phenylalanine or tryptophan, is missing, so a read error is likely. The genes are TRBV5-1 and TRBJ1-5; D possibly corresponds to TRBD1 (5 bases). The CDR3 runs 14 residues. The germline V gene encodes CDR1 SGHRS and CDR2 YFSETQ. V lost 5 bases and J lost 1, with 10 bases in between. The CDR3 DNA sequence: TGCGCCAGCAGGGGGGACGACAGCAATCAGCCCCAGCATCTT. Protein product: CASRGDDSNQPQHL.

As concerns this clonotype: One junction end does not reproduce the germline sequence, and a read error may be involved. J is TRBJ2-7 and V is TRBV4-2; D call uncertain. Germline CDR1 and CDR2: LGHNA and YNFKEQ. This CDR3 is 13 amino acids long. The CDR3 sequence is CASSQGVNYKQYF. In DNA form, the CDR3 reads TGTGCCAGCAGCCAAGGGGTAAACTACAAGCAGTACTTC.

V and J are TRBV29-1 and TRBJ2-3; D call uncertain. V dropped 6 bases and J dropped 3 bases, with 19 bases sitting between them. Germline V lookup: CDR1 SQVTM, CDR2 ANQGSEA. This CDR3 comprises 15 residues. The CDR3 region is CSVAYQVPGTDTQYF. DNA for the CDR3: TGCAGCGTCGCATATCAGGTGCCCGGGACAGATACGCAGTATTTT.